Listed here are 3 T cell receptor beta chains from one sample, sequenced in a study of neoadjuvant anti-PD-1 for oral cavity cancer (dated by TCRdb to about 2021). The time point label on this specimen signifies: after neoadjuvant nivolumab, at surgical resection. Library method: the immunoSEQ multiplex PCR assay. Drawn from immuneACCESS, this table holds only the in-frame rearrangements with V and J called that TCRdb kept. Clones are partly lost; checked studies trace under half to an unresolved V gene and leave the rest unexplained. The sample table contains some 22,000 clones; only one count was recorded for roughly 29% of them. The ten most abundant clones make up roughly a sixth of the sample. Sequences were derived from tumor tissue, sampled after nivolumab (anti-PD-1) treatment. Receptors originate from a person between 40 and 85 years old with oral cavity squamous cell carcinoma.

In this sample, this clone turned up a few times. This chain links TRBV2 with TRBJ1-2; maybe TRBD1 (5 bases). V shed 6 bases and J shed 2 bases, with 13 bases lying between them. The germline CDR1 and CDR2 sequences are SNHLY and FYNNEI. The CDR3 has 14 amino acids. The CDR3 DNA sequence: TGTGCCAGCAGGGGGGGAGGGGAAAACTATGGCTACACCTTC. Translating gives CASRGGGENYGYTF.

This clone showed up many times. The chain combines TRBV5-1 with TRBJ1-4; D gene uncertain. Germline CDR1 SGHRS, CDR2 YFSETQ. This CDR3 region has 15 residues. V dropped 0 bases and J dropped 8 bases, with 14 bases sitting between them. CDR3 in DNA: TGCGCCAGCAGCTTGGTGGGCAGGTCGGACGAAAAACTGTTTTTT. Protein product: CASSLVGRSDEKLFF.

This clone was detected a few times. This chain links TRBV5-1 with TRBJ2-5, with 7 bases matching TRBD1. Trimming at V came to 3 bases and at J to 1 base, leaving 3 bases not matched to a gene. The CDR3 is 14 amino acids. Germline lookup yields CDR1 SGHRS and CDR2 YFSETQ. The CDR3 loop is CASSWGQTQETQYF. DNA for the CDR3: TGCGCCAGCAGCTGGGGACAGACCCAAGAGACCCAGTACTTC.